This is a list of T cell receptor beta chains from one sample in a study of shared clonotypes between healthy human individuals. The assay was immunoSEQ multiplex PCR, and TCRdb's table has in-frame clones only and misses some. Among tens of thousands of clones, roughly three fifths were seen once, and the ten largest hold 51%. The specimen sequenced was memory CD8+ T cells sorted from blood. The receptor source for this set is a man younger than 40 in good health. Each CDR3 is given with its conserved first and last residue. A D gene is named only where the DNA matches it firmly. The size of a clone is reported for some rows only, either as once, few or many, or as a class for expanded clones.

D gene: TRBD2; V gene: TRBV27; clone size: -; J gene: TRBJ2-1; CDR3 protein: CASGFPRLAGEWRNEQFF; CDR3 DNA: TGTGCCAGCGGCTTTCCCCGTTTAGCGGGAGAGTGGCGCAATGAGCAGTTCTTC
D gene: -; V gene: TRBV18; clone size: -; J gene: TRBJ1-5; CDR3 protein: CASSPTDSADQPQHF; CDR3 DNA: TGTGCCAGCTCACCTACGGATTCGGCGGACCAGCCCCAGCATTTT
D gene: -; V gene: TRBV27; clone size: few; J gene: TRBJ2-7; CDR3 protein: CASSMQGGEQYF; CDR3 DNA: TGTGCCAGCAGTATGCAGGGAGGCGAGCAGTACTTC
D gene: TRBD2; V gene: TRBV10-3; clone size: -; J gene: TRBJ2-1; CDR3 protein: CATTTGLANNEQFF; CDR3 DNA: TGTGCCACCACAACCGGACTAGCTAACAATGAGCAGTTCTTC
D gene: TRBD1; V gene: TRBV29-1; clone size: -; J gene: TRBJ2-2; CDR3 protein: CSVVLQGAYTGELFF; CDR3 DNA: TGCAGCGTTGTTCTACAGGGGGCCTATACCGGGGAGCTGTTTTTT
D gene: -; V gene: TRBV9; clone size: -; J gene: TRBJ2-3; CDR3 protein: CASGETDTQYF; CDR3 DNA: TGTGCCAGTGGTGAAACAGATACGCAGTATTTT
D gene: -; V gene: TRBV10-2; clone size: few; J gene: TRBJ2-7; CDR3 protein: CASSEWGSGYSYEQYF; CDR3 DNA: TGCGCCAGCAGTGAGTGGGGTAGCGGATACTCCTACGAGCAGTACTTC
D gene: TRBD2; V gene: TRBV7-9; clone size: once; J gene: TRBJ2-1; CDR3 protein: CASSPSGRGGNEQFF; CDR3 DNA: TGTGCCAGCAGTCCAAGCGGGAGAGGGGGCAATGAGCAGTTCTTC
D gene: TRBD2; V gene: TRBV5-1; clone size: -; J gene: TRBJ2-2; CDR3 protein: CASSSGLAGPNTGELFF; CDR3 DNA: TGCGCCAGCAGCTCTGGACTAGCGGGACCGAACACCGGGGAGCTGTTTTTT
D gene: -; V gene: TRBV27; clone size: -; J gene: TRBJ1-1; CDR3 protein: CASSYQGGTEAFF; CDR3 DNA: TGTGCCAGCAGTTACCAGGGTGGCACTGAAGCTTTCTTT
D gene: TRBD2; V gene: TRBV27; clone size: -; J gene: TRBJ2-5; CDR3 protein: CASSPSGSPRETQYF; CDR3 DNA: TGTGCCAGCAGTCCAAGCGGGAGCCCCCGAGAGACCCAGTACTTC
D gene: TRBD2; V gene: TRBV19; clone size: once; J gene: TRBJ2-7; CDR3 protein: CASSIAGGSYEQYF; CDR3 DNA: TGTGCCAGTAGTATAGCGGGGGGATCCTACGAGCAGTACTTC
D gene: TRBD2; V gene: TRBV19; clone size: once; J gene: TRBJ2-7; CDR3 protein: CASSPGERLAGDYEQYF; CDR3 DNA: TGTGCCAGTAGTCCCGGCGAGCGACTAGCGGGAGACTACGAGCAGTACTTC
D gene: -; V gene: TRBV9; clone size: -; J gene: TRBJ2-2; CDR3 protein: CASSPGRTSGTGELFF; CDR3 DNA: TGTGCCAGCAGCCCAGGACGGACTTCTGGTACCGGGGAGCTGTTTTTT